The clone carrying this TCR beta chain was seen only a few times. Its specificity is unknown. The sample belongs to a study of post-analysis software for immune sequencing data. Study-wide context: The disease courses spanned relapsing-remitting, secondary progressive and progressive-relapsing forms of multiple sclerosis.

Per the germline V gene, CDR1 is MGHDK and CDR2 is SYGVNS. Germline trimming cut 5 bases from V and 1 base from J; bases unmatched to any gene: 7. CDR3 length: 16 residues. Study results and limitations: With F measure, samples from one preparation batch clustered together strongly. A significant reduction in normalized Chao1 diversity was observed in multiple sclerosis patients versus controls. Higher frequency in patients than in controls was seen for five TRBV segments, with TRBV5-6, TRBV5-1 and TRBV20-1 among them.

Sequencing libraries made from TCR beta cDNA carried unique molecular identifiers. Via MiXCR, TCRdb re-called the PCR reads, giving one row per CDR3 protein. The data hold just over 250,000 distinct CDR3 sequences, with 35% to 40% observed a single time. The rearrangement links TRBV25-1 to TRBJ1-5; 8 nucleotides match TRBD1. The clonotype comes from a girl aged 10-17 years with multiple sclerosis. Sequenced input: blood. CDR3 sequence reads: CASSPRQGSSNQPQHF. DNA of the CDR3: TGTGCCAGCAGTCCGCGACAGGGGAGCAGCAATCAGCCCCAGCATTTT.